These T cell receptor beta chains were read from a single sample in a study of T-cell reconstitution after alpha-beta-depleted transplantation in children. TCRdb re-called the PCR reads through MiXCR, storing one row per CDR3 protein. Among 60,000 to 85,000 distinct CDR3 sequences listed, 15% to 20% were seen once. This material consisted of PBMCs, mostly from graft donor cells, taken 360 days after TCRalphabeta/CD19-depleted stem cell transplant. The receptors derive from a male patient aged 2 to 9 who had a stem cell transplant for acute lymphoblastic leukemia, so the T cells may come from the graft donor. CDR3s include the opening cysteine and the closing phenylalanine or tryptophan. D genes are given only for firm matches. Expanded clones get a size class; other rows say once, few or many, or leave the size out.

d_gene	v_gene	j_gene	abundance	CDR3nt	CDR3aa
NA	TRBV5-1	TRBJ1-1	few	TGCGCCAGCAGCTTGAGGGAAGCCTACACTGAAGCTTTCTTT	CASSLREAYTEAFF
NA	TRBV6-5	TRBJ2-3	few	TGTGCCAGCAGTTCCTTTGGCCACAGGGGCACAGATACGCAGTATTTT	CASSSFGHRGTDTQYF
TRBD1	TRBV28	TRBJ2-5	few	TGTGCCAGCAGTTCCCCTCATCCACCGGGACAGGATTTTCAAGAGACCCAGTACTTC	CASSSPHPPGQDFQETQYF
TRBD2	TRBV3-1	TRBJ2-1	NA	TGTGCCAGCAGCCAAGATATTCGGCTAGCGGGAGTGTATGAGCAGTTCTTC	CASSQDIRLAGVYEQFF
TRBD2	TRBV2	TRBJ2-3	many	TGTGCCAGAGGGACTAGCGGGACAGATACGCAGTATTTT	CARGTSGTDTQYF
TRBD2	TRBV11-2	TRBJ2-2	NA	TGTGCCAGCAGCACCACTAGCGGGAGTGTCACCGGGGAGCTGTTTTTT	CASSTTSGSVTGELFF
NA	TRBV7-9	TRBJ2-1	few	TGTGCCAGCAGGGAACAGGGCCATGAGCAGTTCTTC	CASREQGHEQFF
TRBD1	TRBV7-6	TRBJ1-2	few	TGTGCCAGCAGCCCATGGACAGGGACGGATGGCTACACCTTC	CASSPWTGTDGYTF
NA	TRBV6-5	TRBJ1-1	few	TGTGCCAGCAGTTATAGGGCAGGGGTTCAGATGAACACTGAAGCTTTCTTT	CASSYRAGVQMNTEAFF
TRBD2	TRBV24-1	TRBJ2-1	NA	TGTGCCACCAGTGATTTGCGAGGCGGGAGCTCCTACAATGAGCAGTTCTTC	CATSDLRGGSSYNEQFF
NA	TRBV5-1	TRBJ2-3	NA	TGCGCCAGCAGCTTGGACTACACAGATACGCAGTATTTT	CASSLDYTDTQYF
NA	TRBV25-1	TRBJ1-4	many	TGTGCCAGTGGGAATATGGAGGAAAAACTGTTTTTT	CASGNMEEKLFF
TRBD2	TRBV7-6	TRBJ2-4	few	TGTGCCAGCAGCGCAGGGACTAGCGGGACCCTAGCCAAAAACATTCAGTACTTC	CASSAGTSGTLAKNIQYF
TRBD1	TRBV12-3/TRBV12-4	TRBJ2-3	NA	TGTGCCAGCAACGGGACAGGGGTGTTCACAGATACGCAGTATTTT	CASNGTGVFTDTQYF
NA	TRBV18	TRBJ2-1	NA	TGTGCCAGCTCACCACCCAGGGGCGAGGAGTACAATGAGCAGTTCTTC	CASSPPRGEEYNEQFF
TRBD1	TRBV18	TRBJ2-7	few	TGTGCCAGCTCAGCCGGGACAGTCCTCTCCTACGAGCAGTACTTC	CASSAGTVLSYEQYF
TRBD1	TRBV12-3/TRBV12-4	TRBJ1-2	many	TGTGCCAGCAGCCGGGACAGGGGTGGATATGGCTACACCTTC	CASSRDRGGYGYTF
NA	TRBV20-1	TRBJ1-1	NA	TGCAGTGCTAGGACTCGGGGGAACACTGAAGCTTTCTTT	CSARTRGNTEAFF
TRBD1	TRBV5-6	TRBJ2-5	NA	TGTGCCAGCAGCTTCCGGACAGGGTCAGAGACCCAGTACTTC	CASSFRTGSETQYF